This TCR beta chain derives from a study of spatial heterogeneity in lung cancer. The overall study: Sequences of the beta chain were consistently detected in greater numbers than alpha-chain sequences.

CDR3 length: 14 amino acids. CDR1 and CDR2 (germline): SEHNR, FQNEAQ (reference sequence). V was clipped by 3 bases and J by 1 base, with 9 bases between them. This clonotype was seen repeatedly, ten times or more. Its antigen is not known. Findings and caveats of the study: Follow-up blood showed ubiquitous expanded tumor TCRs less than blood at resection did.

As for time point: sample taken at primary tumor resection. Whole RNA was taken from tumor, nontumor lung or frozen PBMC; it was then sequenced unsorted. The study tagged each TCR cDNA molecule with a unique molecular identifier. Using its own MiXCR run on the 5' RACE reads, TCRdb lists one record per CDR3 protein. Of more than 8,000 distinct CDR3 sequences listed, nearly 5.5% are singletons. Sequenced here: PBMCs, sampled at surgery. The chain recombines TRBV7-9 with TRBJ1-1, with a weak D call TRBD1 (5 bases). This TCR was recovered from a male donor with early-stage non-small cell lung cancer. Written as DNA, the CDR3 is TGTGCCAGCAGCTTGGGGCAGGAGAACACTGAAGCTTTCTTT. Protein product: CASSLGQENTEAFF.